These 16 T cell receptor beta chains share one sample of origin, sequenced in a study of cytomegalovirus exposure and HLA in healthy donors. Primers included in the PCR were 60 Vbeta and 13 Jbeta primers. Libraries were prepared by immunoSEQ multiplex PCR; TCRdb keeps only in-frame clonotypes and omits some of them. The sample consists of over 150,000 clones, around 75% of them appearing once. Sequences were obtained from PBMCs. These receptor sequences come from a male donor in good health and CMV-seronegative.

The gene calls are TRBV6-1 and TRBJ1-4; 9 bases agree with TRBD1. The CDR3 spans 18 residues. Germline CDR1 reads MNHNS; CDR2 reads SASEGT. The J segment lost 5 bases and the V segment lost 3 bases, leaving 13 bases of the junction unmatched. The CDR3 here is CASSEGGQGVGGNEKLFF. For the CDR3, the DNA is TGTGCCAGCAGTGAGGGGGGACAGGGAGTAGGCGGAAATGAAAAACTGTTTTTT.

The rearrangement uses TRBV19 and TRBJ1-5; D is unresolved. Trimming pared 7 bases from V and 6 bases from J, leaving 13 bases between. The germline gives CDR1 LNHDA, CDR2 SQIVND (reference sequence). The length of the CDR3 is 13 residues. The CDR3 DNA follows: TGTGCCAGTAAGGATGGTCGGGGTCAGCCCCAGCATTTT. It translates to CASKDGRGQPQHF. The entire variable domain, with the rest obtained from reference TRBV19 and TRBJ1-5, is as follows: DGGITQSPKYLFRKEGQNVTLSCEQNLNHDAMYWYRQDPGQGLRLIYYSQIVNDFQKGDIAEGYSVSREKKESFPLTVTSAQKNPTAFYLCASKDGRGQPQHFGDGTRLSIL.

V and J are TRBV5-1 and TRBJ2-3, with 11 bases identical to TRBD2. This CDR3 spans 13 amino acids. Germline assignment: CDR1 SGHRS and CDR2 YFSETQ. The V gene end was trimmed by 3 bases and the J gene end by 14 bases; junction bases not matched to a gene: 8. CDR3 sequence: CASSSGTSGAPYF. CDR3 DNA sequence: TGCGCCAGCAGCTCTGGGACTAGCGGTGCTCCGTATTTT. The full variable domain, with the rest looked up from reference TRBV5-1 and TRBJ2-3, is KAGVTQTPRYLIKTRGQQVTLSCSPISGHRSVSWYQQTPGQGLQFLFEYFSETQRNKGNFPGRFSGRQFSNSRSEMNVSTLELGDSALYLCASSSGTSGAPYFGPGTRLTVL.

The rearrangement joins TRBV30 to TRBJ2-7, with TRBD2 matching 10 bases. The CDR3 is 17 amino acids. V shed 0 bases and J 6 bases; nucleotides not matched to a gene: 14. CDR1 is GTSNPN and CDR2 is SVGIG in the germline V gene (reference sequence). The CDR3 loop is CAWSVGERGGPLREQYF. The CDR3, as DNA: TGTGCCTGGAGTGTCGGGGAGCGGGGGGGCCCATTGCGCGAGCAGTACTTC.

V usage is TRBV6-6 and J usage is TRBJ1-6; TRBD1 agrees at 8 bases. This CDR3 contains 16 residues. The V gene's germline CDR1 is MNHNY and CDR2 SVGAGI (reference sequence). After removal of 2 bases from V and 10 bases from J, the junction contained 10 bases not matched to a gene. CDR3 in amino acids: CASSYRPGQGESPLHF. The CDR3 DNA reads as TGTGCCAGCAGTTACCGACCTGGACAGGGAGAATCACCCCTCCACTTT.

This clone was detected only once. The chain recombines TRBV29-1 with TRBJ2-5, with 9 bases identical to TRBD1. Per the germline V gene, CDR1 is SQVTM and CDR2 is ANQGSEA. The V and J ends lost 3 bases and 2 bases, in that order; junction bases with no gene match: 1. The CDR3 has 13 amino acids. CDR3 coding DNA: TGCAGCGTTGAGACAGGGGGACAAGAGACCCAGTACTTC. Its protein is CSVETGGQETQYF.

The chain uses TRBV5-6 and TRBJ2-5; 9 bases map to TRBD2. Germline V gene data show CDR1 as SGHDT and CDR2 as YYEEEE. Trimming at V came to 4 bases and at J to 6 bases, leaving 10 bases not matched to a gene. The CDR3 contains 15 residues. The chain's CDR3 is CASSATGTSWQTQYF. Here the CDR3 DNA reads TGTGCCAGCAGCGCAACAGGGACTAGCTGGCAGACCCAGTACTTC.

V and J are TRBV27 and TRBJ1-2, with TRBD1 identical over 7 bases. This CDR3 spans 17 amino acids. Trimming took 5 bases from V and 5 from J; bases not matched to a gene: 17. The germline V gene encodes CDR1 MNHEY and CDR2 SMNVEV (reference sequence). CDR3 nucleotides: TGTGCCAGCAGTCTCACCCCCCATGACAGGGATTTGTATGGCTACACCTTC. This encodes CASSLTPHDRDLYGYTF.

This clone was found a few times. The chain employs TRBV4-3 and TRBJ1-1; tentatively, D is TRBD1 (5 bases). Germline lookup yields CDR1 LGHNA and CDR2 YSLEER. This CDR3 region has 14 residues. V was pared by 3 bases and J by 3 bases, with 11 bases between. The CDR3 DNA reads TGCGCCAGCAGCCACTCTGGAGGGGACACTGAAGCTTTCTTT. As protein: CASSHSGGDTEAFF.

V usage is TRBV5-6 and J usage is TRBJ1-5; 11 bases are a match to TRBD1. There are 15 residues in the CDR3. V dropped 2 bases and J dropped 4; count of bases not matched to a gene: 2. Germline CDR1 is SGHDT and CDR2 is YYEEEE. The CDR3 loop reads CASSFGTGGNQPQHF. CDR3 sequence (DNA): TGTGCCAGCAGCTTCGGGACAGGGGGAAATCAGCCCCAGCATTTT.

V gene TRBV29-1 combines with J gene TRBJ2-4; 8 nucleotides agree with TRBD1. The CDR3 totals 14 residues. Trimming removed 1 base from V and 8 bases from J; junction bases left unmatched: 7. CDR1 and CDR2 (germline): SQVTM, ANQGSEA. The CDR3 DNA is TGCAGCGTTGAAGTGGCCAGGGGGCGAGACATTCAGTACTTC. It yields the protein CSVEVARGRDIQYF. The full variable domain, rest sourced from reference TRBV29-1 and TRBJ2-4, is SAVISQKPSRDICQRGTSLTIQCQVDSQVTMMFWYRQQPGQSLTLIATANQGSEATYESGFVIDKFPISRPNLTFSTLTVSNMSPEDSSIYLCSVEVARGRDIQYFGAGTRLSVL.

This chain uses TRBV7-2 with TRBJ1-5; D may be TRBD1 (6 bases). CDR1 is SGHTA and CDR2 is FQGNSA in the germline V gene. V lost 1 base, J lost 5 bases, and 12 bases lay in between. The CDR3 is made up of 15 amino acids. The CDR3 loop is CASSLVQGEHQPQHF. In DNA form, the CDR3 reads TGTGCCAGCAGCTTAGTACAGGGAGAGCATCAGCCCCAGCATTTT.

V usage is TRBV6-5 and J usage is TRBJ1-2, with D possibly being TRBD1 (5 bases). V lost 2 bases, J lost 2 bases, and 15 bases lay in between. The CDR3 runs 16 residues. Looked up from germline, CDR1 is MNHEY and CDR2 is SVGAGI. This CDR3 is CASSYKGEGGNYGYTF. The CDR3 nucleotides read TGTGCCAGCAGTTACAAAGGGGAAGGAGGGAACTATGGCTACACCTTC.

The table lists this clone with a few counts. V and J are TRBV6-1 and TRBJ1-3; TRBD1 might be the D (6 bases). The CDR3 has 14 amino acids. CDR1 and CDR2 (germline): MNHNS, SASEGT. V was clipped by 6 bases and J by 2 bases, with 11 bases between them. CDR3 DNA: TGTGCCAGCAGCCCCGGGACAACTGGAAACACCATATATTTT. This translates into CASSPGTTGNTIYF.

The genes are TRBV5-1 and TRBJ2-7; TRBD2 might be the D (6 bases). The V gene lost 3 bases and the J gene lost 0 bases, with 13 bases spanning the gap. The CDR3 consists of 15 residues. Germline-derived CDR1 and CDR2 are SGHRS and YFSETQ. The CDR3 protein is CASSSTAGASYEQYF. The DNA of the CDR3 is TGCGCCAGCAGCTCAACAGCGGGTGCCTCCTACGAGCAGTACTTC.

V is TRBV5-1 and J is TRBJ1-3; tentative D call: TRBD1 (5 bases). CDR1 is SGHRS and CDR2 is YFSETQ in the germline V gene. The V and J ends lost 1 base and 0 bases respectively, with 8 bases between them. This CDR3 is 15 amino acids long. The CDR3 loop reads CASSLPGGSGNTIYF. DNA for the CDR3: TGCGCCAGCAGCTTGCCCGGGGGCTCTGGAAACACCATATATTTT.